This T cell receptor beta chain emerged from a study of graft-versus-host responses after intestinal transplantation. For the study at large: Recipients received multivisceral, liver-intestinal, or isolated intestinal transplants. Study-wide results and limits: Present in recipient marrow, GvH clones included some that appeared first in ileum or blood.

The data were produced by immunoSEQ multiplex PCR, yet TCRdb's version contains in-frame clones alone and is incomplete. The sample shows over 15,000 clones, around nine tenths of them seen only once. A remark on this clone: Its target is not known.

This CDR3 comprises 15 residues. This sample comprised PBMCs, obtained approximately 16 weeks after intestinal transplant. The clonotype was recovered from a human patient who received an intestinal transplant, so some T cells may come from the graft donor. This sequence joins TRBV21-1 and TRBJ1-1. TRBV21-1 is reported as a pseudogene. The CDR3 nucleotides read TGTGCCAGCAGTTTTTTATTAGCAATTCGCACTGAAGCTTTCTTT. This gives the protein CASSFLLAIRTEAFF.